The entry that follows covers one T cell receptor (beta chain) sequence. A read error may explain this, as a much larger clone is one base away. There are 14 residues in the CDR3. Germline CDR1 LNHDA, CDR2 SQIVND (reference sequence). Time point described: patch test 2, 6 weeks after DPC sensitization. Documented treatment: therapeutic diphenylcyclopropenone sensitization with weekly scalp DPC. From the RACE reads, TCRdb called clonotypes with MiXCR, one entry per CDR3 protein. Of about 84,000 distinct CDR3 sequences listed, over 9.5% are singletons. This record comes from a study of human T cells and chemical hapten exposure.

This sequence joins TRBV19 and TRBJ2-7, with TRBD1 identical over 7 bases. This clonotype was sampled from a woman aged 45-65 years with alopecia areata. Some clones in this sample may be carry-over from other donors' samples. The sequences come from whole blood, collected in connection with sensitization to the hapten diphenylcyclopropenone (DPC). CDR3 nucleotides: TGTACCAGTAGTCCCGGGACAGACCCCTACGAGCAGTACTTC. Its protein product is CTSSPGTDPYEQYF.